One and the same sample provided the 4 T cell receptor beta chains below, sequenced in a study of cytomegalovirus exposure and HLA in healthy donors. 60 Vbeta and 13 Jbeta primers were used in PCR. The data were produced by immunoSEQ multiplex PCR, yet TCRdb's version contains in-frame clones alone and is incomplete. The sample yields about 190,000 clones, over 70% seen once. The sequenced sample consisted of PBMCs. All receptors derive from a woman in her 30s in good health and CMV-seropositive.

The gene calls are TRBV29-1 and TRBJ2-7; 11 bases align to TRBD2. From germline, CDR1 is SQVTM and CDR2 ANQGSEA. The CDR3 is 14 amino acids. The V segment lost 6 bases and the J segment 2 bases; nucleotides outside the gene matches: 6. The CDR3 is CSVLRLAGTYEQYF. The CDR3 DNA reads TGCAGCGTCCTTCGACTAGCGGGAACCTACGAGCAGTACTTC.

The chain joins TRBV5-5 to TRBJ2-4, with D unclear. Germline CDR1 SGHKS, CDR2 YYEKEE (reference sequence). V lost 3 bases, J lost 0 bases, and 16 bases lay in between. CDR3 length: 17 amino acids. The CDR3 bases are TGTGCCAGCAGCTCTTCGCCCAGGTCGCTAGCCAAAAACATTCAGTACTTC. The encoded protein is CASSSSPRSLAKNIQYF.

The table lists this clone with a few counts. The CDR3 region is CASSFRPGLADGDEQFF. CDR3 DNA: TGTGCCAGCAGCTTTAGGCCGGGACTAGCGGACGGCGATGAGCAGTTCTTC. The chain carries TRBV11-2 and TRBJ2-1; 11 nucleotides match TRBD2. The CDR3 length is 17 residues. The germline V gene encodes CDR1 SGHAT and CDR2 FQNNGV. Trimming at V came to 3 bases and at J to 8 bases, leaving 12 bases not matched to a gene.

This chain uses TRBV7-2 with TRBJ2-1; 10 positions match TRBD1. The ends lost 4 bases at V and 7 bases at J; junction bases unmatched: 10. The CDR3 spans 16 residues. Looked up from germline, CDR1 is SGHTA and CDR2 is FQGNSA. The chain's CDR3 is CASSSDRDRGGNEQFF. The CDR3 DNA reads as TGTGCCAGCAGCTCCGATAGGGACAGGGGAGGGAATGAGCAGTTCTTC.